This TCR beta chain is from a study of blood T cell repertoires in COVID-19. Clones were read by immunoSEQ multiplex PCR, and TCRdb kept only the in-frame ones, dropping some. Among about 95,000 clones listed, about 85% were seen once. V shed 5 bases and J 5 bases; nucleotides not matched to a gene: 14. The CDR3 spans 16 residues. In germline, CDR1 is KGHSH, CDR2 LQKENI. This chain connects TRBV18 to TRBJ1-1; 7 bases map to TRBD1. Sequenced material: peripheral blood. The receptor comes from an elderly man with active or convalescent COVID-19. CDR3 sequence: CASSSELRQGMTEAFF. The CDR3 region has the DNA TGTGCCAGCTCATCCGAGCTCAGACAGGGAATGACTGAAGCTTTCTTT.